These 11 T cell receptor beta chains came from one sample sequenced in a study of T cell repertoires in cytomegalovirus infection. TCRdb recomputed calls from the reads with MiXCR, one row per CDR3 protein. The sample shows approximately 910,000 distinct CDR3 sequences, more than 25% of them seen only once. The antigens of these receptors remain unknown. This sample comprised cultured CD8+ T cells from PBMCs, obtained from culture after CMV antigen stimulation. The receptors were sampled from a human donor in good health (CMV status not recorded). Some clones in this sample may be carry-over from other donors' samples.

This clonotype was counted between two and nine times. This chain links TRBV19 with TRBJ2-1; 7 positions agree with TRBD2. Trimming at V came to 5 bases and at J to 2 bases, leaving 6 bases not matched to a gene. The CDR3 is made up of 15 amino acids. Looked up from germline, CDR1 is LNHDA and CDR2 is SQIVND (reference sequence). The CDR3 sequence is CASSARAGAYNEQFF. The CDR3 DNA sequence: TGTGCCAGTAGTGCCCGGGCGGGGGCCTACAATGAGCAGTTCTTC.

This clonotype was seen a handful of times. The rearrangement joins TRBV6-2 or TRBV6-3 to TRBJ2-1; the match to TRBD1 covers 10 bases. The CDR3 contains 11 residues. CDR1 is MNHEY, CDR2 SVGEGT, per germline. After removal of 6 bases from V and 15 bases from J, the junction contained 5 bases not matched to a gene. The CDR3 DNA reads TGTGCCAGCAGGACGGGACAGGGGACGTTCTTC. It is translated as CASRTGQGTFF.

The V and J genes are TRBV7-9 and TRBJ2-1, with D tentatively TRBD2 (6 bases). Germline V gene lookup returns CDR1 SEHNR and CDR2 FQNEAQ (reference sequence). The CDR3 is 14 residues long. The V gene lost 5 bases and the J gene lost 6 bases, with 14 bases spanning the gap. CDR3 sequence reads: CASSRRGGLNEQFF. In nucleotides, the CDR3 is TGTGCCAGCAGCCGGCGGGGAGGCCTCAATGAGCAGTTCTTC. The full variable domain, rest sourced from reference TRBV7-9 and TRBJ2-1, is DTGVSQNPRHKITKRGQNVTFRCDPISEHNRLYWYRQTLGQGPEFLTYFQNEAQLEKSRLLSDRFSAERPKGSFSTLEIQRTEQGDSAMYLCASSRRGGLNEQFFGPGTRLTVL.

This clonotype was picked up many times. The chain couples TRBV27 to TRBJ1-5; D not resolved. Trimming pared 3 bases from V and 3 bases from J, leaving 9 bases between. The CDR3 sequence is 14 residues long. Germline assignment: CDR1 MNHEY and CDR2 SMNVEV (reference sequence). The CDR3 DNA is TGTGCCAGCAGTTTCGGCGCGGACAATCAGCCCCAGCATTTT. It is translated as CASSFGADNQPQHF.

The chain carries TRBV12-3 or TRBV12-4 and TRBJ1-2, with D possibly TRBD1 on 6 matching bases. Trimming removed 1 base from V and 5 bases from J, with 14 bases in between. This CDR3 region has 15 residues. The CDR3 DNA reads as TGTGCCAGCAGTTTAGGGTCGGGGGCTTGGTATGGCTACACCTTC. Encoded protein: CASSLGSGAWYGYTF.

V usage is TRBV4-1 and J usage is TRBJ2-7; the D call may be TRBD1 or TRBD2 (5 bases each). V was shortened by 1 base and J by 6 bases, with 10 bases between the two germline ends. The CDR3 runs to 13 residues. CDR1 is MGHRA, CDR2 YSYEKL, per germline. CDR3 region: CASSQGPGSEQYV. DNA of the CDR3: TGCGCCAGCAGCCAAGGTCCAGGGAGCGAGCAGTACGTC.

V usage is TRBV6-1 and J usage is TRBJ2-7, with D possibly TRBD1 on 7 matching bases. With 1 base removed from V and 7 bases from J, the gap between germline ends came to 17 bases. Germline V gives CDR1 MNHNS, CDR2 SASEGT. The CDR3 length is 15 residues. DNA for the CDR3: TGTGCCAGCAGTGAAGAAGGCAGGGGGGCGCGAGAGCAGTACTTC. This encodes CASSEEGRGAREQYF.

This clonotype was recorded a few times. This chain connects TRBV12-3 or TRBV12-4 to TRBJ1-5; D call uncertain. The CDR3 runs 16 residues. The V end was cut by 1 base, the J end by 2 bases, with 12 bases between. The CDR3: CASSLGPPGGNQPQHF. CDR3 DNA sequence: TGTGCCAGCAGTTTAGGACCCCCCGGGGGCAATCAGCCCCAGCATTTT.

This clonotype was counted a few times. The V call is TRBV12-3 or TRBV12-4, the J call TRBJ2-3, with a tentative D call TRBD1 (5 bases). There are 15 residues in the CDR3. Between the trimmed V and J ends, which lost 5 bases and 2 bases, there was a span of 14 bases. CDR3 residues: CASSPYRMYTDTQYF. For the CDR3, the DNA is TGTGCCAGCAGTCCTTACAGGATGTACACAGATACGCAGTATTTT.

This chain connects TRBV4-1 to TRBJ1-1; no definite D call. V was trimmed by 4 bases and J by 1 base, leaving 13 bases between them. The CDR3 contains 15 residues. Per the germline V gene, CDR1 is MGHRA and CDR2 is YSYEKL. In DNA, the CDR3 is TGCGCCAGCAGCCCGGACGGATGGGGGAACACTGAAGCTTTCTTT. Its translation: CASSPDGWGNTEAFF.

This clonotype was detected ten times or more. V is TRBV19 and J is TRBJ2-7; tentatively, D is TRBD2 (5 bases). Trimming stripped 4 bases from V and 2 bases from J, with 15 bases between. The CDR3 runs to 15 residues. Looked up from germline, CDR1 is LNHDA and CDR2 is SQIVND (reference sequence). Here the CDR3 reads CASSTLGGSTYEQYF. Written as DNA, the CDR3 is TGTGCCAGTAGTACTCTCGGCGGGTCCACCTACGAGCAGTACTTC.